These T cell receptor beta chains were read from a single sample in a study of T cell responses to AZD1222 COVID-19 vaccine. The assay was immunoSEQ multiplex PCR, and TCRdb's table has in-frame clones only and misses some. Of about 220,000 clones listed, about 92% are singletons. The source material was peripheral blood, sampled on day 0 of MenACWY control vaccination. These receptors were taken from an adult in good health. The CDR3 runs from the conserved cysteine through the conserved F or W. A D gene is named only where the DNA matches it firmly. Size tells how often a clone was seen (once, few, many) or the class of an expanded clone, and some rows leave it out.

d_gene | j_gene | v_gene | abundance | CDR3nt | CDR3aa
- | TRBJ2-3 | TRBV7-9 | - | TGTGCCAGCAGCTTAGCTAGCGCGAGCACAGATACGCAGTATTTT | CASSLASASTDTQYF
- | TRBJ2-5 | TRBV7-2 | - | TGTGCCAGCAGCTTGAGTGGGGCCTTCCAAGAGACCCAGTACTTC | CASSLSGAFQETQYF
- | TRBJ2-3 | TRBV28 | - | TGTGCCAGCAGTTTAGCGGGGGCCACAGATACGCAGTATTTT | CASSLAGATDTQYF
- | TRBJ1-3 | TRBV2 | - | TGTGCCAGCAGCCGAGTGGGCAAAGGAAACACCATATATTTT | CASSRVGKGNTIYF
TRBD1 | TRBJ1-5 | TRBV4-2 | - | TGTGCCAGCAGCCAGACAGGGGGCGCCGGCCTCAATCAGCCCCAGCATTTT | CASSQTGGAGLNQPQHF
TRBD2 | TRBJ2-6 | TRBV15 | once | TGTGCCACCAGCTCGCCCGGGACTAGCGGGGGGAGCTCTGGGGCCAACGTCCTGACTTTC | CATSSPGTSGGSSGANVLTF
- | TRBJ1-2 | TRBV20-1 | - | TGCAGTGCAAGCCAGAGCTATGGCTACACCTTC | CSASQSYGYTF
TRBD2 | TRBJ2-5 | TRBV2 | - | TGTGCCAGCAGTCGATTGAAGCGGGGCGAAGAGACCCAGTACTTC | CASSRLKRGEETQYF
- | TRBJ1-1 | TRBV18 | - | TGTGCCAGCTCACCACCTGGACGGGGGCGGGAAGCTTTCTTT | CASSPPGRGREAFF
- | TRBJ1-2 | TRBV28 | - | TGTGCCAGCAGCTACGGACAGTTGTATGGCTACACCTTC | CASSYGQLYGYTF
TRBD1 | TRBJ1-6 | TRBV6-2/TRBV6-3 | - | TGTGCCAGCAGTAGCGGACAGGGCGACAATTCACCCCTCCACTTT | CASSSGQGDNSPLHF
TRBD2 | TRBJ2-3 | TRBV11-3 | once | TGTGCCAGCAGCTTCACCGCAGGACTAGCAACAGATACGCAGTATTTT | CASSFTAGLATDTQYF
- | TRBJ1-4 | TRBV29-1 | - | TGCAGCGTTGGGAGCAGGGACGAAAAACTGTTTTTT | CSVGSRDEKLFF
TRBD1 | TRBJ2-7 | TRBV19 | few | TGTGCCAGTAGTGCGCACCAGGGACAGGGGGCATACGAGCAGTACTTC | CASSAHQGQGAYEQYF
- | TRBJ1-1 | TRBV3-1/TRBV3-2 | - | TGTGCCAGCAGCCAAGATGAGTTCGGGGAAGCTTTCTTT | CASSQDEFGEAFF
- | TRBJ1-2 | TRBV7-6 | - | TGTGCCAGCAGCTTAATGGGGAAGCAGGATGGCTACACCTTC | CASSLMGKQDGYTF
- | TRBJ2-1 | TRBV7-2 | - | TGTGCCAGCAGCCCGACTACCTACAATGAGCAGTTCTTC | CASSPTTYNEQFF
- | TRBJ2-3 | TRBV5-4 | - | TGTGCCGTCCAAGTTTCTTACAGCACAGATACGCAGTATTTT | CAVQVSYSTDTQYF
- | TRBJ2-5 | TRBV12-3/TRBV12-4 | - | TGTGCCAGCAGTTTAAACAGACAAGAGACCCAGTACTTC | CASSLNRQETQYF
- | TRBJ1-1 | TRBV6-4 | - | TGTGCCAGCAGGGGGCTAGGCACTGAAGCTTTCTTT | CASRGLGTEAFF
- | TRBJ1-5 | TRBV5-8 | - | TGTGCCAGCAGCCTGGGGGCTACCACCAATCAGCCCCAGCATTTT | CASSLGATTNQPQHF
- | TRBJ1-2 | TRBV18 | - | TGTGCCAGCTCACCTATAGGAAATAACTATGGCTACACCTTC | CASSPIGNNYGYTF
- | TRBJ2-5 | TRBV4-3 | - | TGCGCCAGCAGCCGCACTGGGCAAGAGACCCAGTACTTC | CASSRTGQETQYF
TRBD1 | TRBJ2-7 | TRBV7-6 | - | TGTGCCAGCAGCCAAACGACAGGGTACGAGCAGTACTTC | CASSQTTGYEQYF
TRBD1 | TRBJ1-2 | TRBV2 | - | TGTGCCAGCAACGGGGACAGGATAGGGATGTTTGGCTACACCTTC | CASNGDRIGMFGYTF
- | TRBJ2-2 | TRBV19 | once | TGTGCCAGTGGAAGAGAGTCGAGGACCGGGGAGCTGTTTTTT | CASGRESRTGELFF
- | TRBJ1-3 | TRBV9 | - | TGTGCCAGCAGCCCCCGGGGGTCCACTGGAAACACCATATATTTT | CASSPRGSTGNTIYF
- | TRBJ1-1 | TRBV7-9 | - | TGTGCCAGCAGCGACAGAATGAACACTGAAGCTTTCTTT | CASSDRMNTEAFF
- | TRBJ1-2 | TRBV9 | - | TGTGCCAGCGGGCGAAGGGTAGCTAACTATGGCTACACCTTC | CASGRRVANYGYTF
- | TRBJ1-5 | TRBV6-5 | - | TGTGCCAGCAGTTTGACGGTTTTAGGCAATCAGCCCCAGCATTTT | CASSLTVLGNQPQHF
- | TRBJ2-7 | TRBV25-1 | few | TGTGCCAGCAGTGTTACAGGGAGGTACGAGCAGTACTTC | CASSVTGRYEQYF
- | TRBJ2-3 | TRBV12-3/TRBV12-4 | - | TGTGCCAGCAGTTGGACAGAAAGGGATACGCAGTATTTT | CASSWTERDTQYF
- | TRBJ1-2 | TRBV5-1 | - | TGCGCCAGCAGCTTGGATGGCAGGGCTCCCCCGGGTGGCTACACCTTC | CASSLDGRAPPGGYTF
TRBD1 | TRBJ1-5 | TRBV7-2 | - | TGTGCCAGCAGCTTAGGCAGGGGGCAAGAACAGCCCCAGCATTTT | CASSLGRGQEQPQHF